One sample yielded the 5 T cell receptor beta chains listed below, sequenced in a study of vaccination and CD4 T cells after COVID-19. Treatment of the sample: roughly 10-day PBMC culture with coronavirus spike peptide pools or control peptides (ViraFEST assay). The assay that was used to sequence DNA from cultured CD4+ T cells was the Oncomine TCR Beta short-read assay. TCRdb re-called the PCR reads through MiXCR, storing one row per CDR3 protein. This table holds around 15,000 distinct CDR3 sequences, about 48% found once. Their antigen targets remain unknown. The sequencing here drew on CD4+ T cells from blood, cultured in vitro, taken before SARS-CoV-2 vaccination. The receptor source for this set is a human donor who had recovered from COVID-19.

This clonotype has just a few counts. The chain employs TRBV7-2 and TRBJ2-7; possible D gene TRBD2, 5 bases. The V end lost 2 bases, the J end lost 3 bases, and 11 bases lay between the germline ends. This CDR3 contains 14 residues. CDR1 and CDR2 from the germline V gene are SGHTA and FQGNSA. CDR3 loop: CASSLRGTIYEQYF. The CDR3 nucleotides are TGTGCCAGCAGCTTACGGGGAACTATCTACGAGCAGTACTTC.

Only a few counts were recorded for this clonotype. V usage is TRBV7-2 and J usage is TRBJ2-3; 8 bases are shared with TRBD2. Per germline, CDR1 SGHTA and CDR2 FQGNSA. The CDR3 has 16 amino acids. The V gene end was trimmed by 4 bases and the J gene end by 8 bases; junction bases not matched to a gene: 14. In DNA, the CDR3 is TGTGCCAGCAGCTCCGAAGCGGGGGCCCCTGCAACTACGCAGTATTTT. It specifies CASSSEAGAPATTQYF. The full variable domain, rest sourced from reference TRBV7-2 and TRBJ2-3, is GAGVSQSPSNKVTEKGKDVELRCDPISGHTALYWYRQSLGQGLEFLIYFQGNSAPDKSGLPSDRFSAERTGGSVSTLTIQRTQQEDSAVYLCASSSEAGAPATTQYFGPGTRLTVL.

The chain employs TRBV20-1 and TRBJ2-7, with TRBD2 identical over 11 bases. Germline CDR1 DFQATT, CDR2 SNEGSKA (reference sequence). The CDR3 sequence is 14 residues long. V lost 6 bases and J lost 6; bases outside the gene matches: 10. Here the CDR3 reads CSAGASGGLSEQYF. As DNA, the CDR3 is TGCAGTGCCGGAGCTAGCGGGGGGCTTAGCGAGCAGTACTTC.

The gene calls are TRBV7-9 and TRBJ1-1; 7 bases align to TRBD1. The CDR3 extends over 14 amino acids. V was clipped by 5 bases and J by 4 bases; unmatched bases: 7. Germline V CDR1 and CDR2: SEHNR, FQNEAQ (reference sequence). This CDR3 reads CASSLDRAGTEAFF. The CDR3 DNA sequence: TGTGCCAGCAGCCTCGACAGGGCTGGCACTGAAGCTTTCTTT.

This clonotype was counted a single time. The chain is built from TRBV12-3 or TRBV12-4 and TRBJ2-6; D may be TRBD1 (5 bases). V was shortened by 2 bases and J by 3 bases, with 17 bases between the two germline ends. The CDR3 sequence is 18 residues long. CDR3 bases: TGTGCCAGCAGTTTAAATCAGGGTGGGCAGTATGGGGCCAACGTCCTGACTTTC. It yields the protein CASSLNQGGQYGANVLTF.